This T cell receptor beta chain was identified during a study of regulatory T cells in long-lasting Graves disease (dated by TCRdb to the early 2020s). Broadly, across the study: Antithyroid drugs had been taken for less than 3 months by newly diagnosed Graves' disease patients. This study used TCR sequencing and RNA sequencing of peripheral blood to compare persistent Graves' disease patients against newly diagnosed Graves' disease patients. TCR sequencing covered 13 persistent and 20 newly diagnosed Graves' disease patients, some 35 samples in total. The study took place in China and was registered as a clinical trial. Results and caveats for the whole study, not just this receptor: Sequencing and analysis were limited to the TCR beta chain. Persistent patients shared more public clonotypes among themselves (approximately 2,500) than newly diagnosed patients did (about 1,000). Because the primary lesion, thyroid tissue, could not be accessed, the study looked at peripheral blood alone. Persistent Graves' disease patients showed lower TCR Shannon entropy and fewer highly expanded clones than newly diagnosed patients, suggesting clonal expansion. Persistent disease showed preferential use of TRBV28, TRBJ1-2 and TRBJ2-5, whereas newly diagnosed disease favored TRBV20-1 and TRBJ2-1. The small sample size was acknowledged by the authors as a limitation that may reduce accuracy.

The germline V gene (reference sequence) specifies SGHKS as CDR1 and YYEKEE as CDR2. The CDR3 numbers 14 residues from cysteine through phenylalanine. Solely the CDR3 DNA is kept, with 42 bases framed from the first base. To prepare the library, multiplex PCR was applied. Sequenced on an Illumina HiSeq 4000. CDR3 regions were amplified by Arm-PCR with iRepertoire HTBI primers to construct TCR beta libraries. Before sequencing, the PCR products went through gel purification. On the study's bioinformatics: Gene usage analysis of CDR3 amino acid clonotypes relied on the roughly 67 TRBV and 14 TRBJ segments identified across samples. Filtered high-quality paired reads were merged into contigs using COPE and FqMerger. BLAST was used to align contigs to IMGT TRBV, TRBD and TRBJ reference genes, with CDR3 defined following IMGT. Any clonotype with a frequency above 0.1% was classified as a highly expanded clone. Repertoire diversity was measured by Shannon entropy, and V-J evenness by the Gini coefficient. A clonotype was considered public if more than one individual shared it. TCRdb took the public reads, trimmed them with fastp at Q25, ran MiXCR for clone calling and kept in-frame beta chains. CDR3 protein sequences are deduplicated, and each keeps its most common genes and DNA. The V and J calls and clone size are TCRdb's, not the authors'. In all, the sample holds roughly 440,000 distinct CDR3 sequences, and roughly 17% of those were seen once. About 23% of the sample is taken by the ten largest.

This specimen's time point label, per the study, means: newly diagnosed GD, antithyroid drugs for less than 3 months. For both TCR sequencing and RNA sequencing, RNA was extracted from PBMCs using TRIzol. Graves' disease was diagnosed according to American Thyroid Association guidelines. Patients were recruited from an endocrinology department in Xi'an, China. Each patient gave around 9 milliliters of peripheral blood, collected in an EDTA anticoagulant tube. Ficoll Paque Plus density gradient separation was used to isolate PBMCs, and no further T cell sorting was done. An Agilent 2100 Bioanalyzer and agarose gel were used to assess RNA quality, and a NanoDrop 2000 was used to measure RNA concentration. About this clonotype: The specificity of this receptor is unknown. The junction differs from germline at one of its ends, possibly a read error.

Another study also made use of these data, one on T cells in Graves' hyperthyroidism and ophthalmopathy. That second report states: Stable Graves' hyperthyroidism was defined as no progression to ophthalmopathy during 18 months of follow-up. Hyperthyroidism patients were aged 18 to 65 years and newly diagnosed, with disease duration of less than 2 months. The study excluded patients with uncontrolled infections, other autoimmune diseases, pregnancy or lactation. Diagnoses were established on the basis of clinical symptoms, serum thyroxine and TRAb, thyroid ultrasound, and orbital computed tomography. The TCR CDR3 was subjected to a first round of RT-PCR using the HTBI primer set and the Qiagen OneStep RT-PCR kit. Most expanded thyroid clonotypes (frequency above 0.001) were also found in blood, which suggests that blood repertoires may mirror thyroid immune responses. In cross-validation, a model built on a 13 V-J signature told ophthalmopathy apart from stable hyperthyroidism with approximately 91% sensitivity and approximately 81% specificity, and in testing the same model reached 80%/75%. In validation, progression to ophthalmopathy was predicted by the model with 65% to 71% sensitivity and approximately 78% specificity, a median of about 6.8 months before onset. TCR V-J signatures able to tell the groups apart were searched for in a discovery cohort of some 100 patients, of whom more than 40 had Graves' ophthalmopathy and more than 55 had stable Graves' hyperthyroidism. Prospective prediction of ophthalmopathy was tested in an independent validation cohort of some 20 hyperthyroidism patients and some 17 patients who later progressed to ophthalmopathy. For training and testing, the 100 patients in the discovery cohort were randomly divided in a 7:3 ratio. Thyroid tissue and blood T-cell repertoires from over 5 Graves' hyperthyroidism patients were also compared in the study. Following sampling, methimazole starting at 30 mg daily was given to hyperthyroidism patients, and high-dose intravenous methylprednisolone was given to ophthalmopathy patients. The libraries were constructed in a second round of multiplex PCR and then size-selected and purified. The libraries were sequenced on an Illumina HiSeq2000 using paired-end 100 bp reads. SOAPnuke was used to process the raw data, with reads discarded if the reads contained adapters or uncalled bases, had a mean Phred below 15, or lacked an exact constant-primer or identifier match. High-quality paired reads were merged with COPE v1.2.5, and unique nucleotide sequences were defined as clonotypes. MiTCR v1.1 was used to align clonotypes to the IMGT TRBV, TRBD and TRBJ reference segments. Analysis was restricted to V-J combinations with a frequency above 0.0001, which covered about 99% of repertoires. A TCS score was defined as the ratio between F50 (clonal expansion) and ExV (chaos), using BLOSUM62-based TCRdist between CDR3 peptides within each V-J. Welch's t-statistics and random forest reduced 500 to 550 V-J features to 10 to 15, which were used in a naive Bayes classifier (R e1071). Sample size was not statistically predetermined, and investigators were not blinded to group allocation. The paper reports TCR Vbeta CDR3 sequencing of 140 or so peripheral blood samples: approximately 41 ophthalmopathy, under 80 hyperthyroidism and approximately 17 progressor patients.

This specimen consisted of peripheral blood mononuclear cells (PBMCs), obtained at new diagnosis, from a patient treated with antithyroid drugs. This receptor chain uses TRBV5-5 and TRBJ2-1; the D region possibly corresponds to TRBD1 (5 bases align). This receptor was identified in a woman younger than 35 with Graves disease. Donor details come from another sample of the same person, matched by shared clones. CDR3 loop: CASSFLLDSNGQFF. The DNA is TGTGCCAGCAGCTTTCTGCTCGACAGCAATGGGCAGTTCTTC.